The 19 T cell receptor beta chains in this list originate from one sample, sequenced in a study of shared T cell receptors in the human thymus (TCRdb year 2021). Library prep was done by the immunoSEQ multiplex PCR assay. Sourced from immuneACCESS, this table was stored by TCRdb with only in-frame sequences that have V and J called. A share of the clones is absent; for the studies checked, an unresolved V gene accounts for under half, and the remainder has no known explanation. A total of 450,000 to 650,000 clones appear in this sample, around 78% of them only once. Of the sample, approximately 0.013% falls within the top ten clones. The sample was also linked to a second study, of human thymus T cells.

Specimen: thymocytes. The receptors were gathered from a boy younger than two with a congenital heart defect. Donor details come from another sample of the same person, matched by shared clones.

This chain links TRBV4-3 with TRBJ2-1, with D unresolved. Germline loops: CDR1 LGHNA, CDR2 YSLEER. This CDR3 is 17 amino acids long. Deletions cut 1 base from V and 7 bases from J, with 20 bases between. The CDR3 bases are TGCGCCAGCAGCCAAGCTATAGCTACAACTGAACTTAATGAGCAGTTCTTC. Protein: CASSQAIATTELNEQFF.

V is TRBV12-5 and J is TRBJ1-4; D call uncertain. The length of the CDR3 is 14 residues. V was pared by 7 bases and J by 6 bases, with 15 bases between. CDR1 is LGHNT and CDR2 is FRNRAP in the germline V gene. CDR3 DNA sequence: TGTGCTAGTGCCCCCTCTCGAGGTGATGAAAAACTGTTTTTT. It yields the protein CASAPSRGDEKLFF.

This rearrangement joins TRBV5-1 to TRBJ2-1; 8 positions match TRBD2. The CDR3 is 15 amino acids. CDR1 SGHRS and CDR2 YFSETQ come from the germline V gene. V trimming: 4 bases; J trimming: 0 bases; junction bases outside the gene matches: 3. The CDR3 spells CASSNGTSSYNEQFF. CDR3 in DNA: TGCGCCAGCAGCAACGGGACTAGCTCCTACAATGAGCAGTTCTTC.

The rearrangement links TRBV19 to TRBJ2-7; TRBD2 aligns across 16 bases. Germline CDR1 LNHDA, CDR2 SQIVND (reference sequence). This CDR3 region has 18 residues. The V gene end was trimmed by 1 base and the J gene end by 7 bases; junction bases not matched to a gene: 10. The CDR3 is CASSIVSGLAGGPGEQYF. Here the CDR3 DNA reads TGTGCCAGTAGTATAGTTTCGGGACTAGCGGGAGGGCCAGGTGAGCAGTACTTC.

This chain joins TRBV6-4 and TRBJ2-7, with 9 bases aligning to TRBD2. There are 15 residues in the CDR3. CDR1 is MRHNA and CDR2 is SNTAGT in the germline V gene. V was pared by 5 bases and J by 6 bases, with 11 bases of the junction left unmatched. This CDR3 is CASSSHWREGVEQYF. DNA for the CDR3: TGTGCCAGCAGTAGCCACTGGCGGGAGGGTGTCGAGCAGTACTTC.

This clone was seen a single time. The chain recombines TRBV4-2 with TRBJ2-1; TRBD2 might be the D (7 bases). Germline V gene data show CDR1 as LGHNA and CDR2 as YNFKEQ. Trimming removed 0 bases from V and 7 bases from J, with 31 bases in between. This CDR3 region has 21 residues. CDR3: CASSQEEARGWGRESENEQFF. The CDR3 DNA follows: TGTGCCAGCAGCCAAGAGGAGGCGCGGGGTTGGGGGCGGGAGTCGGAGAATGAGCAGTTCTTC.

In its sample, this clone was seen a few times. V is TRBV23-1 and J is TRBJ1-2, with TRBD1 as a possible D gene (6 bases). TRBV23-1 has ORF status, its function being uncertain. CDR3 length: 10 residues. The CDR3 DNA sequence: TGCCGCCGACAGGACTATGGCTACACCTTC. This encodes CRRQDYGYTF.

CDR3 region: CASSDSGDSESEQYF. CDR3 sequence (DNA): TGTGCCAGCAGTGACTCAGGCGACAGCGAGAGCGAGCAGTACTTC. The chain combines TRBV6-4 with TRBJ2-7, with D possibly TRBD1 on 5 matching bases. The CDR3 consists of 15 residues. CDR1 is MRHNA and CDR2 is SNTAGT in the germline V gene. V gave up 0 bases and J gave up 6 bases, with 15 bases separating them.

The rearrangement joins TRBV28 to TRBJ1-1, with a possible D match to TRBD1 (6 bases). This CDR3 is built from 16 residues. Trimming took off 4 bases at V and 0 bases at J, with 15 bases between the two ends. Germline lookup yields CDR1 MDHEN and CDR2 SYDVKM. The CDR3, as DNA: TGTGCCAGCAGTTACCGGGACAACCATCTGAACACTGAAGCTTTCTTT. Translation: CASSYRDNHLNTEAFF.

This clone was detected a few times. J is TRBJ2-3 and V is TRBV25-1, with 7 bases identical to TRBD2. Germline loops: CDR1 MGHDK, CDR2 SYGVNS. The CDR3 totals 18 residues. Unmatched junction bases numbered 17, after V lost 5 bases and J lost 3 bases. The CDR3 nucleotides are TGTGCCAGCAGTTTGGGGCAGCGGGACCGCCTTTCTACAGATACGCAGTATTTT. Its protein product is CASSLGQRDRLSTDTQYF.

The chain carries TRBV10-3 and TRBJ2-6; 8 nucleotides align to TRBD1. The junction had 3 bases not matched to a gene; V was cut back by 4 bases and J by 4 bases. CDR1 is ENHRY, CDR2 SYGVKD, per germline. The CDR3 covers 15 residues. CDR3 residues: CAISGWTGGANVLTF. CDR3 DNA sequence: TGTGCCATCAGTGGCTGGACAGGGGGGGCCAACGTCCTGACTTTC.

The table lists this clone with a few counts. For the CDR3, the DNA is TGCGCCAGCAGCCAGGTTTTACTAGCGGGAGAAAGCGAGCAGTACTTC. This sequence encodes CASSQVLLAGESEQYF. The gene calls are TRBV4-3 and TRBJ2-7; 11 positions agree with TRBD2. V shed 3 bases, J shed 6 bases, and the junction held 10 bases outside the gene matches. The CDR3 extends over 16 amino acids. Germline values: CDR1 LGHNA, CDR2 YSLEER.

V usage is TRBV5-1 and J usage is TRBJ1-2; D gene uncertain. Trimming took off 0 bases at V and 4 bases at J, with 16 bases between the two ends. Germline V gene data show CDR1 as SGHRS and CDR2 as YFSETQ. This CDR3 has 16 amino acids. In DNA form, the CDR3 reads TGCGCCAGCAGCTTGGAAACAGAGATTCCGCTCTATGGCTACACCTTC. Amino acids: CASSLETEIPLYGYTF.

V and J are TRBV11-3 and TRBJ2-1; D unresolved. Per the germline V gene, CDR1 is SGHNT and CDR2 is YENEEA. CDR3 length: 12 amino acids. With 0 bases removed from V and 8 bases from J, the gap between germline ends came to 5 bases. The chain's CDR3 is CASSLDLHEQFF. Written as DNA, the CDR3 is TGTGCCAGCAGCTTAGATCTTCATGAGCAGTTCTTC.

This clone was found a few times. The rearrangement joins TRBV14 to TRBJ2-1; no clear D. Trimming pared 0 bases from V and 10 bases from J, leaving 7 bases between. Germline values: CDR1 SGHDN, CDR2 FVKESK. CDR3 length: 12 residues. The CDR3: CASSQDGREQFF. CDR3 coding DNA: TGTGCCAGCAGCCAAGATGGCAGGGAGCAGTTCTTC.

The V and J genes are TRBV9 and TRBJ2-1; the match to TRBD2 covers 10 bases. The CDR3 covers 16 residues. J was trimmed by 4 bases and V by 1 base; bases with no gene match: 5. Germline assignment: CDR1 SGDLS and CDR2 YYNGEE. This chain's CDR3 is CASSVLGLAPYNEQFF. The CDR3 DNA reads TGTGCCAGCAGCGTATTGGGACTAGCGCCTTACAATGAGCAGTTCTTC.

The CDR3 region has the DNA TGTGCCAGTAGTATAGGACTCCTGAACACTGAAGCTTTCTTT. Translating gives CASSIGLLNTEAFF. V and J are TRBV19 and TRBJ1-1; D gene unclear. The CDR3 contains 14 residues. Trimming removed 1 base at V and 0 bases at J, with 6 bases between. Germline V gene sequence: CDR1 LNHDA, CDR2 SQIVND (reference sequence).

The rearrangement joins TRBV27 to TRBJ2-2; 14 bases fit TRBD2. There are 18 residues in the CDR3. Unmatched junction bases numbered 9, after V lost 3 bases and J lost 6 bases. The germline V gene encodes CDR1 MNHEY and CDR2 SMNVEV (reference sequence). This chain's CDR3 is CASSLAGTSGRVAGELFF. The CDR3 region has the DNA TGTGCCAGCAGTTTGGCCGGGACTAGCGGGAGAGTGGCCGGGGAGCTGTTTTTT.

The V gene is TRBV27, the J gene TRBJ2-1; D possibly corresponds to TRBD2 (5 bases). The CDR3 has 15 residues. The V end lost 6 bases, the J end lost 4 bases, and 16 bases lay between the germline ends. Per the germline V gene, CDR1 is MNHEY and CDR2 is SMNVEV (reference sequence). This CDR3 is CASRVLTRGYNEQFF. The CDR3 nucleotides read TGTGCCAGCAGAGTCTTGACACGAGGGTACAATGAGCAGTTCTTC.